This TCR beta chain was retrieved from a study of control samples from healthy donors and cancer patients. The CDR3 is 14 residues long. Germline assignment: CDR1 LNHDA and CDR2 SQIVND (reference sequence). The V and J ends lost 9 bases and 5 bases, in that order; junction bases with no gene match: 8. Data came from immunoSEQ multiplex PCR; TCRdb stores just in-frame clones and leaves some out. Here the sample spans about 92,000 clones, around 82% being singletons. This clone was picked up a small number of times. The chain is built from TRBV19 and TRBJ2-7; 12 nucleotides line up with TRBD1. This receptor was obtained from a woman aged 60-75 years in good health. Material for sequencing was blood. The CDR3 spells CASRGTGGKHEQYF. CDR3 nucleotide sequence: TGTGCCAGCAGGGGGACAGGGGGCAAACACGAGCAGTACTTC.